The clone carrying this T cell receptor (beta chain) was found a few times. Its antigen is as yet unknown. This sample is part of a study of blood T cells in healthy people across ages. Study conclusions and caveats: Estimated diversity across one million T cells was deemed an underestimate.

This CDR3 is 14 amino acids long. Germline V gene sequence: CDR1 MNHEY, CDR2 SMNVEV (reference sequence). A second roughly 6 to 11 cycle PCR used barcoded and J-beta primers. TCRdb redid the calling of the 5' RACE reads with MiXCR, one entry per CDR3 protein. The repertoire holds hundreds of thousands of distinct CDR3 sequences, with about 26% as singletons. These data are also associated with another study on T cells of mothers and their children. That investigation notes: The M1S primer of the second PCR added sample barcodes and 2-4 random nucleotides. Thymic selection molds TCR recombination output in a comparable way in related and unrelated pairs. Clones that were microchimeric and persistent were not detected among T cells.

The V and J genes are TRBV27 and TRBJ2-5, with 7 bases aligning to TRBD1. The J call is in doubt because the DNA end fits TRBJ2-7 better. The material sequenced was blood. The clonotype comes from a boy aged 2 to 10 in good health. CDR3 in amino acids: CASSFRTGVYEQYF. The CDR3 nucleotides read TGTGCCAGCAGTTTCCGGACAGGTGTCTACGAGCAGTACTTC.